Each of the 5 T cell receptor beta chains below was sequenced from the same sample in a study of T cells expressing NK-cell markers. Reprocessing the 5' RACE reads, TCRdb reports a single entry for every CDR3 protein and omits DNA. The table lists about 160,000 distinct CDR3 sequences, with 20% to 25% in the top ten. Sample: blood T cells: a sorted CD56 or NKG2C T cell subset, CD4+ or CD8+ T cells, or bulk PBMC T cells (not recorded which). Receptor source: a man aged 18 to 69 in good health.

This chain joins TRBV27 and TRBJ2-1; TCRdb returns TRBD2, unconfirmable since there is no DNA. The CDR3 runs to 17 residues. Germline values: CDR1 MNHEY, CDR2 SMNVEV (reference sequence). CDR3 protein: CASSFRLAGPPYNEQFF.

This chain links TRBV27 with TRBJ2-2. CDR1 MNHEY and CDR2 SMNVEV come from the germline V gene (reference sequence). The CDR3 runs to 16 residues. The CDR3 loop is CASSPIFGTDTGELFF.

Considering frequency, this clonotype is medium-sized. V usage is TRBV27 and J usage is TRBJ2-1; TCRdb outputs TRBD1, but without DNA this stays unchecked. Per the germline V gene, CDR1 is MNHEY and CDR2 is SMNVEV (reference sequence). The CDR3 extends over 15 amino acids. This CDR3 is CASSLTAGGYNEQFF.

The chain has TRBV6-2 or TRBV6-3 and TRBJ2-1; checking the TCRdb D call of TRBD1 is not possible without DNA. The CDR3 is 13 residues long. Germline CDR1 is MNHEY and CDR2 is SVGEGT. The CDR3 protein is CASSYSSGGEQFF.

The chain carries TRBV20-1 and TRBJ2-7; TCRdb returns TRBD2, unconfirmable since there is no DNA. Germline CDR1 is DFQATT and CDR2 is SNEGSKA (reference sequence). The CDR3 is made up of 17 amino acids. The CDR3 protein is CSARVIPRTSGSYEQYF.